Listed here is a single T cell receptor beta chain. The antigen is unknown. This record belongs to a study of T cell responses to AZD1222 COVID-19 vaccine. Study-wide results and limits: Spike-specific TCR breadth and depth both grew after two AZD1222 doses. Repertoires were sampled only after the peak T cell response. AZD1222 recipients seropositive at baseline numbered only 6 or 7.

Profiling relied on immunoSEQ multiplex PCR, and the TCRdb table lists in-frame clones only, not all of them. The sample consists of about 180,000 clones, 90% to 95% of them appearing once. Germline values: CDR1 SGHRS, CDR2 YFSETQ. The CDR3 contains 14 residues. V lost 0 bases and J lost 7, with 13 bases in between. This sequence originates from an adult who received the MenACWY meningococcal vaccine as a control. This specimen consisted of peripheral blood, obtained 28 days after the second dose of the MenACWY control vaccine. The chain is built from TRBV5-1 and TRBJ1-2; TRBD1 might be the D (5 bases). The DNA for the CDR3 is TGCGCCAGCAGCTTGGTCAGGGCTCTCGGTGGCTACACCTTC. Residues: CASSLVRALGGYTF.